The entry below gives a single T cell receptor (beta chain) sequence along with its context. These data originate in a study of blood T cell repertoires in COVID-19. Background on the study: PBMCs, B-cell-depleted T cells, or T cells were the source of the cDNA or gDNA that made up the material.

In the study's own analysis: Nucleated cell counts were estimated from reference gene primer amplification. Sequencing was performed with immunoSEQ multiplex PCR; in TCRdb, only in-frame clones are kept and a portion is missing. Clonal size and the V and J genes are those of that table, whereas D and trimming came from the DNA. This sample has 280,000 or so clones, with roughly 88% found just once. Germline V gene sequence: CDR1 MNHEY, CDR2 SVGAGI. With 6 bases clipped from V and 11 bases from J, the junction kept 8 bases outside the gene matches. There are 12 residues in the CDR3. Two negative PCRs, clearance, or symptom resolution had been documented for recovered Cohort 3 donors.

The V call is TRBV6-5, the J call TRBJ2-3; TRBD1 matches 7 bases. This TCR came from a man under 40 who had recovered from COVID-19. The sequenced sample consisted of PBMCs or T cells enriched from blood (not recorded which). The CDR3 DNA sequence: TGTGCCAGCAGGACAGGGCCTTCGGGGCAGTATTTT. This codes for CASRTGPSGQYF.